The clone carrying this TCR beta chain was observed a handful of times. Its antigen is currently unknown. Germline V gene data show CDR1 as ENHRY and CDR2 as SYGVKD. This CDR3 has 13 residues. Trimming pared 10 bases from V and 0 bases from J, leaving 9 bases between. This entry comes from a study of T cells in localized non-small cell lung cancer. Overall study results and limits: Sequencing covered just one tumor region, so heterogeneity cannot be ruled out. Detection in adjacent lung was observed for a median around 55 of the top 100 tumor clones. Tumor showed lower T cell clonality than uninvolved adjacent lung, where it was highest. With higher T cell density in blood came longer overall survival.

Here immunoSEQ multiplex PCR was the method, and the copy in TCRdb shows in-frame clones only, minus some. The data hold roughly 1,300 clones, with 20% to 30% observed a single time. The sample consisted of lung tumor tissue, taken before any cancer treatment. The rearrangement links TRBV10-3 to TRBJ2-2, with D hard to call. The clonotype was recovered from a male donor aged 60 or over with stage I lung adenocarcinoma. CDR3 nucleotides: TGTGCCAGCGAGAAGTCGAACACCGGGGAGCTGTTTTTT. This translates into CASEKSNTGELFF.